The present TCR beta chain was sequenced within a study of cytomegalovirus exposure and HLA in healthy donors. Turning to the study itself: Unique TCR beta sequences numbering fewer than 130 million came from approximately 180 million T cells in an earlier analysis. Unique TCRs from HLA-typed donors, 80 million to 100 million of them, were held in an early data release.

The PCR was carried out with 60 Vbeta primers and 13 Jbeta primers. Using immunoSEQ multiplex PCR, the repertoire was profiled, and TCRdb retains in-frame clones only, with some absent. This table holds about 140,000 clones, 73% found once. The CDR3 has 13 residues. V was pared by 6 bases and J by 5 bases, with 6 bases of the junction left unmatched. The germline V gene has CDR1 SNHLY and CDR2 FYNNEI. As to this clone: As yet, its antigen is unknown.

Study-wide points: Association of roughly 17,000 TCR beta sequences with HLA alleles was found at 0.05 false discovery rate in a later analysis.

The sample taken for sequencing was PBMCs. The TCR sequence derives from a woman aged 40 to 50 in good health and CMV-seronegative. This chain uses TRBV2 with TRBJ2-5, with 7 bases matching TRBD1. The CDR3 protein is CASRVQGRETQYF. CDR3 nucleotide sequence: TGTGCCAGCAGGGTACAGGGGCGGGAGACCCAGTACTTC. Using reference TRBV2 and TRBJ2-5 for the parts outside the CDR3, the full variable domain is EPEVTQTPSHQVTQMGQEVILRCVPISNHLYFYWYRQILGQKVEFLVSFYNNEISEKSEIFDDQFSVERPDGSNFTLKIRSTKLEDSAMYFCASRVQGRETQYFGPGTRLLVL.